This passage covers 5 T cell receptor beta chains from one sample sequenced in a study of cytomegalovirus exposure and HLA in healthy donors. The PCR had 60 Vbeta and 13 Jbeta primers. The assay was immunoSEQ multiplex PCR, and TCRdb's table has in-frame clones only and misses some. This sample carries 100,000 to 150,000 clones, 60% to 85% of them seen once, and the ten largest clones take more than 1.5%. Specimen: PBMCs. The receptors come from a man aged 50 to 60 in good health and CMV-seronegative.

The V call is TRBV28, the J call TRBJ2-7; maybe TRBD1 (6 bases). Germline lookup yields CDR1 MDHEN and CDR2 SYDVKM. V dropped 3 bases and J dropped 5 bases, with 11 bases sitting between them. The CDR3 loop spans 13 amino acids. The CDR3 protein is CASSFAGVDEQYV. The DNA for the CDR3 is TGTGCCAGCAGTTTTGCAGGGGTAGACGAGCAGTACGTC.

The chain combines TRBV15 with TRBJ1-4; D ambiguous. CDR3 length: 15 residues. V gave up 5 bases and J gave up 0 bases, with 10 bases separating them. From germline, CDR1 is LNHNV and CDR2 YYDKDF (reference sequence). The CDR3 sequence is CATSVLVATNEKLFF. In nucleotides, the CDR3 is TGTGCCACCAGCGTTCTAGTGGCAACTAATGAAAAACTGTTTTTT.

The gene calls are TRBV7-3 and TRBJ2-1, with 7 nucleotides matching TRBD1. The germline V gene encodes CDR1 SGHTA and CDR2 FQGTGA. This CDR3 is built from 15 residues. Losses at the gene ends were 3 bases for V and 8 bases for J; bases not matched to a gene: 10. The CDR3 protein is CASSLVKGDSDEQFF. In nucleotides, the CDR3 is TGTGCCAGCAGCTTGGTAAAGGGGGACAGCGATGAGCAGTTCTTC.

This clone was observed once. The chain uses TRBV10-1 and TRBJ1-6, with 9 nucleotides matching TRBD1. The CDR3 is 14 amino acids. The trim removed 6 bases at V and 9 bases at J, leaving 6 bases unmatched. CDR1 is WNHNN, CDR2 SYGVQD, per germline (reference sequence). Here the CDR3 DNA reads TGCGCCAGCAGCCCCGGGACAGGGACTTCACCCCTCCACTTT. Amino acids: CASSPGTGTSPLHF.

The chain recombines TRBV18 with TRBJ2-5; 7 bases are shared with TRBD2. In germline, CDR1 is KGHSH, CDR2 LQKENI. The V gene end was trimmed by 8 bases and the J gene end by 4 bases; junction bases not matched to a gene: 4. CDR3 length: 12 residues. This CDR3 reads CASMAGVETQYF. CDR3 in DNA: TGTGCCAGCATGGCGGGGGTAGAGACCCAGTACTTC.